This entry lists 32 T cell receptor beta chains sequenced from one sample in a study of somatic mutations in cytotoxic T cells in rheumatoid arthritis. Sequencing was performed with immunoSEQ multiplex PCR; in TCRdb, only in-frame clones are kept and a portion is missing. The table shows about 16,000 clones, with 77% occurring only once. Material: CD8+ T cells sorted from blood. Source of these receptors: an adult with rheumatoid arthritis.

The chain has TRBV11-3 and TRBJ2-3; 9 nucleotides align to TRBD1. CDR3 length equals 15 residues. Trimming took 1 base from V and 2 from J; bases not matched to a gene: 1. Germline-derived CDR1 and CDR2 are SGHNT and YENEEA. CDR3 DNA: TGTGCCAGCAGCTTAGGGACAGGGGTCACAGATACGCAGTATTTT. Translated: CASSLGTGVTDTQYF.

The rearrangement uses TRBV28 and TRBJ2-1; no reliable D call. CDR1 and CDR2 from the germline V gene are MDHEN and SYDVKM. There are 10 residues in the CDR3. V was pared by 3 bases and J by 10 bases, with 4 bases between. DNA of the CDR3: TGTGCCAGCAGTTTCGGCGAGCAGTTCTTC. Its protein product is CASSFGEQFF.

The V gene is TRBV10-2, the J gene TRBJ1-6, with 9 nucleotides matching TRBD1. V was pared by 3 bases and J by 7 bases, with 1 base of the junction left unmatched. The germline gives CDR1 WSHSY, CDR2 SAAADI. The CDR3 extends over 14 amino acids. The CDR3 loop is CASSDGQGNSPLHF. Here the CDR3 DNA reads TGCGCCAGCAGTGATGGACAGGGGAATTCACCCCTCCACTTT.

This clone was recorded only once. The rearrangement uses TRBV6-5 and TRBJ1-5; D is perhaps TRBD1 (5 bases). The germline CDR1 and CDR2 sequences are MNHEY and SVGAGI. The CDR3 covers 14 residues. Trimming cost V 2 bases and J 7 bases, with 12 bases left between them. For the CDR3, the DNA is TGTGCCAGCAGTTACCGGCAGGGCGGGCAGCCCCAGCATTTT. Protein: CASSYRQGGQPQHF.

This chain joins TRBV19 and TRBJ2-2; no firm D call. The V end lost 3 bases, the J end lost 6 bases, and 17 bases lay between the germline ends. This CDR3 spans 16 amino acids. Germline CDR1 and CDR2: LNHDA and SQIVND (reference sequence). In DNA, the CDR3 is TGTGCCAGTAGTATCGGCTCGCGCTTGTGGGCCGGGGAGCTGTTTTTT. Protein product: CASSIGSRLWAGELFF.

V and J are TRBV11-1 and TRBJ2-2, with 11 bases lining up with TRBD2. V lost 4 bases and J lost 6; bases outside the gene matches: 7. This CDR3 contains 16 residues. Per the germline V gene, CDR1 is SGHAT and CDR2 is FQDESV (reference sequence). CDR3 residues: CASSSIIAGGAGELFF. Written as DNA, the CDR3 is TGTGCCAGCAGCTCGATAATAGCGGGGGGGGCCGGGGAGCTGTTTTTT.

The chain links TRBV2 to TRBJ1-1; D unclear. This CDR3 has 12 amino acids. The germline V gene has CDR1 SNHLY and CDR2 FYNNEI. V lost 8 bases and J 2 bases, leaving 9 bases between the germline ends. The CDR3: CASPQSNTEAFF. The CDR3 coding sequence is TGTGCCAGCCCACAGTCTAACACTGAAGCTTTCTTT.

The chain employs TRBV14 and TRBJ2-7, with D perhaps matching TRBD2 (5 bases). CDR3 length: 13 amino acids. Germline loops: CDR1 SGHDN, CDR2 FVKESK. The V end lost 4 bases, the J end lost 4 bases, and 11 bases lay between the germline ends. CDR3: CASSLPGIYEQYV. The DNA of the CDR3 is TGTGCCAGCAGCCTTCCCGGGATTTACGAGCAGTACGTC.

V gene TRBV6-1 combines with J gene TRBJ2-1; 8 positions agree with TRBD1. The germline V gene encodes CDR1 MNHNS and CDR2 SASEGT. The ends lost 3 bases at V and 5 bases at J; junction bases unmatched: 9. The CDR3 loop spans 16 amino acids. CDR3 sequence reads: CASSEYQTGVDNEQFF. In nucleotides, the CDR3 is TGTGCCAGCAGTGAGTACCAGACAGGGGTGGACAATGAGCAGTTCTTC.

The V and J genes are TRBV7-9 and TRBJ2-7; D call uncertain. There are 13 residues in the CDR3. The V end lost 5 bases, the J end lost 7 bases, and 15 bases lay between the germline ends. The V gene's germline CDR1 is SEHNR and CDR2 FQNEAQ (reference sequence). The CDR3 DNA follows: TGTGCCAGCAGCCGTACTCTGGTGGAGGAGCAGTACTTC. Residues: CASSRTLVEEQYF.

CDR3 DNA: TGTGCCAGTAGTACCCGGTCCCAAGCGGGGCCCCACAATGAGCAGTTCTTC. Protein product: CASSTRSQAGPHNEQFF. The chain uses TRBV19 and TRBJ2-1, with 7 positions matching TRBD2. The ends lost 4 bases at V and 5 bases at J; junction bases unmatched: 14. This CDR3 spans 17 amino acids. The V gene's germline CDR1 is LNHDA and CDR2 SQIVND (reference sequence).

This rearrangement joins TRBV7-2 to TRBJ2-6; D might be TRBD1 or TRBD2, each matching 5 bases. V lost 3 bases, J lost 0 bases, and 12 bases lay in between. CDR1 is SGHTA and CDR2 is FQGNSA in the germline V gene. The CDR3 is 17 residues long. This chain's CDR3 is CASSLTAVHSGANVLTF. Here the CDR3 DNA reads TGTGCCAGCAGCTTGACAGCGGTGCACTCTGGGGCCAACGTCCTGACTTTC.

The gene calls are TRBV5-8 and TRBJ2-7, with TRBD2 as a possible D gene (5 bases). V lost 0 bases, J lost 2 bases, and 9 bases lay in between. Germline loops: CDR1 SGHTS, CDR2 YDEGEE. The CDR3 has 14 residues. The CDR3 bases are TGTGCCAGCAGCTTGGGACTAAGAACCTACGAGCAGTACTTC. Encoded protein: CASSLGLRTYEQYF. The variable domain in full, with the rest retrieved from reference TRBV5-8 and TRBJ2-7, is EAGVTQSPTHLIKTRGQQATLRCSPISGHTSVYWYQQALGLGLQFLLWYDEGEERNRGNFPPRFSGRQFPNYSSELNVNALELEDSALYLCASSLGLRTYEQYFGPGTRLTVT.

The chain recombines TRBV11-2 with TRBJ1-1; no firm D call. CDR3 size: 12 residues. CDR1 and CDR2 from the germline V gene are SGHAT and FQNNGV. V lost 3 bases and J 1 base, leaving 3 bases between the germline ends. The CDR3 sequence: CASSFTNTEAFF. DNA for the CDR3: TGTGCCAGCAGCTTTACGAACACTGAAGCTTTCTTT.

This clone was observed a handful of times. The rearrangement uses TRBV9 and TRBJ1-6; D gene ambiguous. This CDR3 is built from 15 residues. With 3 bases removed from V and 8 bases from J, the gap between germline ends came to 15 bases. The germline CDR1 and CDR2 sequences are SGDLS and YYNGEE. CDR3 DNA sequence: TGTGCCAGCAGCGCAATGGACGGGTTCGATTCACCCCTCCACTTT. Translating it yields CASSAMDGFDSPLHF.

CDR3 residues: CASSYPLAGGQDEQFF. DNA for the CDR3: TGTGCCAGCAGCTACCCACTAGCGGGGGGGCAGGATGAGCAGTTCTTC. The chain joins TRBV7-9 to TRBJ2-1; 13 positions agree with TRBD2. The germline V gene has CDR1 SEHNR and CDR2 FQNEAQ (reference sequence). The CDR3 consists of 16 residues. V was pared by 4 bases and J by 8 bases, with 8 bases of the junction left unmatched.

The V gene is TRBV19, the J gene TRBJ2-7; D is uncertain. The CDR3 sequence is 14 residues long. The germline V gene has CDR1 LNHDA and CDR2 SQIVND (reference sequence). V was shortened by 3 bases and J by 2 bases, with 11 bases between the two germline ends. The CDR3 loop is CASSIDPGPYEQYF. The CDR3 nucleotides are TGTGCCAGTAGTATTGATCCGGGTCCCTACGAGCAGTACTTC.

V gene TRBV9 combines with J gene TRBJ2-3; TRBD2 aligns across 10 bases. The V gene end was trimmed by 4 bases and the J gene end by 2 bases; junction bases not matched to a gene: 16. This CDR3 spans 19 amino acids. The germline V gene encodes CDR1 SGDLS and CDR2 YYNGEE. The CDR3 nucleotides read TGTGCCAGCAGCCAAGGGAGCGGGGGGGCCCCTCGTATCACAGATACGCAGTATTTT. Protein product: CASSQGSGGAPRITDTQYF.

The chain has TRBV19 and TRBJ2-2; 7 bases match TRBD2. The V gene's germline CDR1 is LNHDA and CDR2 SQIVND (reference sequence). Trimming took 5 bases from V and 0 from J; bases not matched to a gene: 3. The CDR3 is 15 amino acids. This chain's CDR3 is CASSWGGANTGELFF. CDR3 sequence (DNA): TGTGCCAGTAGTTGGGGGGGAGCGAACACCGGGGAGCTGTTTTTT.

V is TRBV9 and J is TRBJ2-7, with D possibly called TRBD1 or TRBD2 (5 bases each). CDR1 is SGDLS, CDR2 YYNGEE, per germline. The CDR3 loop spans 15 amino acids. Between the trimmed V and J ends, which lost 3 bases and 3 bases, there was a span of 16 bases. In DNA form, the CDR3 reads TGTGCCAGCAGCGCACGTGGGGAGAGGGGCTACGAGCAGTACTTC. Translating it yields CASSARGERGYEQYF.

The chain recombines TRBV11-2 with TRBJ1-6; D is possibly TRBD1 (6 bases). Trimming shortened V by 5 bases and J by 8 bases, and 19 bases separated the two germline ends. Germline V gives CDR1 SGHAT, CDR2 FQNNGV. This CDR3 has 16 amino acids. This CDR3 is CASSQDSGAMDSPLHF. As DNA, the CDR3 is TGTGCCAGCAGCCAGGACTCAGGGGCTATGGATTCACCCCTCCACTTT. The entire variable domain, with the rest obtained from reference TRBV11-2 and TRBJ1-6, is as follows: EAGVAQSPRYKIIEKRQSVAFWCNPISGHATLYWYQQILGQGPKLLIQFQNNGVVDDSQLPKDRFSAERLKGVDSTLKIQPAKLEDSAVYLCASSQDSGAMDSPLHFGNGTRLTVT.

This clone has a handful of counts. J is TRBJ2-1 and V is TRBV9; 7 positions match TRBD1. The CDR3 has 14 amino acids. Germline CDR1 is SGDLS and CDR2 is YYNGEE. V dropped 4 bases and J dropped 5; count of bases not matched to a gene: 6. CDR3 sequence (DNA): TGTGCCAGCAGCCCTACCGGGACAGACAATGAGCAGTTCTTC. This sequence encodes CASSPTGTDNEQFF.

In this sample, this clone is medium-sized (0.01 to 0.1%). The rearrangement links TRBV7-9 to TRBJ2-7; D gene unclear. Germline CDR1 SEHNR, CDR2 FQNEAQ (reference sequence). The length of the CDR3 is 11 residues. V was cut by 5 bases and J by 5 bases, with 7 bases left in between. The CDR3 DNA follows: TGTGCCAGCAGCCACCTAGACGAGCAGTACTTC. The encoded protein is CASSHLDEQYF.

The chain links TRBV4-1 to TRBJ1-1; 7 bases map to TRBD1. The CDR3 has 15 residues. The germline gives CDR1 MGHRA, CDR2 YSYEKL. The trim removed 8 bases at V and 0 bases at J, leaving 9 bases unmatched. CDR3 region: CASVGRQGLNTEAFF. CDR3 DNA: TGCGCCAGCGTAGGCCGACAGGGCTTGAACACTGAAGCTTTCTTT.

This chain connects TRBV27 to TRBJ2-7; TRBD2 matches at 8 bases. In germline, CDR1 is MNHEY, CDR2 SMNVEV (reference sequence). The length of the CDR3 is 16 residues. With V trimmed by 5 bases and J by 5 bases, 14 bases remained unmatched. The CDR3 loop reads CASSPETGLASHEQYF. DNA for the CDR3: TGTGCCAGCAGTCCCGAGACTGGACTAGCTTCCCACGAGCAGTACTTC.

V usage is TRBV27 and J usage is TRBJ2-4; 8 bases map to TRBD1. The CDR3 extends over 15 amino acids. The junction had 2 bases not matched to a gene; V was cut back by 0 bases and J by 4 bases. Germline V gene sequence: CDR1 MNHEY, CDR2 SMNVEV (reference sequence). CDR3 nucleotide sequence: TGTGCCAGCAGTTTATCCTGGACAGGGAAAAACATTCAGTACTTC. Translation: CASSLSWTGKNIQYF.

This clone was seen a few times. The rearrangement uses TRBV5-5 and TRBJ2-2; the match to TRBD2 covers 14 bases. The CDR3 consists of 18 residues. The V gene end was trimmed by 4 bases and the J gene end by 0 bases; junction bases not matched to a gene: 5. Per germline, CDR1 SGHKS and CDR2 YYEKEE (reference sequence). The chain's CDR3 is CASSLGLAGGPNTGELFF. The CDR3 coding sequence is TGTGCCAGCAGCCTTGGACTAGCGGGGGGCCCGAACACCGGGGAGCTGTTTTTT.

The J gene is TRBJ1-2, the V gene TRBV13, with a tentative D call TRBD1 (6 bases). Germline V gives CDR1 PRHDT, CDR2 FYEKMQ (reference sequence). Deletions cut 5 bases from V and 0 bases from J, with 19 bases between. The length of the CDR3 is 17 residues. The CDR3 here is CASSLGGSLLTNYGYTF. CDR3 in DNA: TGTGCCAGCAGCCTGGGGGGCAGCTTGCTTACTAACTATGGCTACACCTTC.

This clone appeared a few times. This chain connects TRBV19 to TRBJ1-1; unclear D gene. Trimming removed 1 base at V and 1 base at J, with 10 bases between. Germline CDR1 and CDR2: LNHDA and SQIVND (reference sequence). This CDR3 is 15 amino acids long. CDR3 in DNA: TGTGCCAGTAGTATAGTTCCACGGGAGAACACTGAAGCTTTCTTT. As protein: CASSIVPRENTEAFF.

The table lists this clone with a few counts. CDR3 sequence: CASSPGTGDNEQFF. CDR3 DNA sequence: TGTGCCAGCAGCCCCGGGACAGGAGACAATGAGCAGTTCTTC. V gene TRBV11-2 combines with J gene TRBJ2-1; 8 nucleotides line up with TRBD1. V trimming: 5 bases; J trimming: 5 bases; junction bases outside the gene matches: 5. Germline CDR1 reads SGHAT; CDR2 reads FQNNGV. The CDR3 covers 14 residues.

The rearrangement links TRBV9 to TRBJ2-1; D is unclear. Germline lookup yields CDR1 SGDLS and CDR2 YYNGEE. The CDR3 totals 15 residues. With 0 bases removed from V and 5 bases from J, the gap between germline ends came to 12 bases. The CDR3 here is CASSVVGSPDNEQFF. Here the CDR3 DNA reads TGTGCCAGCAGCGTAGTGGGAAGCCCAGACAATGAGCAGTTCTTC.

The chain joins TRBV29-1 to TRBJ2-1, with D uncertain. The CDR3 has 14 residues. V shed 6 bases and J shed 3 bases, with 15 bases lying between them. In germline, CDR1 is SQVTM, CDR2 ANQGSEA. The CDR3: CSVHLGTFYNEQFF. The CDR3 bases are TGCAGCGTCCACCTCGGTACATTCTACAATGAGCAGTTCTTC.